One sample yielded the 4 T cell receptor beta chains listed below, sequenced in a study of response to subunit inactivated influenza vaccine. TCRdb independently ran MiXCR on the RT-PCR reads; one entry per CDR3 protein. The sample carries more than 550,000 distinct CDR3 sequences, roughly 10% recorded once. The sample was also reused in another study, on T cells expressing NK-cell markers. That work adds: A 5'RACE template switching approach incorporating UMIs was used to make TCR beta cDNA.

The sequences come from PBMCs from blood, collected on the day of vaccination. The receptors were gathered from a man aged 50 to 60 who received an inactivated influenza vaccine.

With respect to this clonotype: Since a much larger clone is just one base distant, this may be a read error. This sequence joins TRBV20-1 and TRBJ1-2; D is undetermined. Trimming cost V 3 bases and J 2 bases, with 1 base left between them. The germline CDR1 and CDR2 sequences are DFQATT and SNEGSKA (reference sequence). The CDR3 sequence is 10 residues long. This CDR3 is CSASNYGYTF. CDR3 coding DNA: TGCAGTGCTAGCAACTATGGCTACACCTTC.

This sequence joins TRBV20-1 and TRBJ2-5, with D possibly TRBD2 on 5 matching bases. Germline V gene lookup returns CDR1 DFQATT and CDR2 SNEGSKA (reference sequence). V lost 8 bases, J lost 4 bases, and 14 bases lay in between. CDR3 length: 12 amino acids. The CDR3 loop is CSTSGGGETQYF. The DNA for the CDR3 is TGCAGTACAAGTGGAGGTGGAGAGACCCAGTACTTC.

This clonotype appeared a few times. In DNA form, the CDR3 reads TGCAGCGTTGTAAATTCGGTGGGGGAGACCCAGTACTTC. It specifies CSVVNSVGETQYF. The chain couples TRBV29-1 to TRBJ2-5, with no clear D. CDR1 is SQVTM and CDR2 is ANQGSEA in the germline V gene. The CDR3 loop spans 13 amino acids. The V gene lost 4 bases and the J gene lost 5 bases, with 14 bases spanning the gap.

Here the CDR3 reads CSASPPPGQGRRDTQYF. The CDR3 DNA follows: TGCAGTGCTAGCCCGCCTCCGGGACAGGGGAGGAGAGATACGCAGTATTTT. The V call is TRBV20-1, the J call TRBJ2-3; 10 bases map to TRBD1. The ends lost 3 bases at V and 5 bases at J; junction bases unmatched: 14. The CDR3 consists of 17 residues. Germline V gene lookup returns CDR1 DFQATT and CDR2 SNEGSKA (reference sequence).